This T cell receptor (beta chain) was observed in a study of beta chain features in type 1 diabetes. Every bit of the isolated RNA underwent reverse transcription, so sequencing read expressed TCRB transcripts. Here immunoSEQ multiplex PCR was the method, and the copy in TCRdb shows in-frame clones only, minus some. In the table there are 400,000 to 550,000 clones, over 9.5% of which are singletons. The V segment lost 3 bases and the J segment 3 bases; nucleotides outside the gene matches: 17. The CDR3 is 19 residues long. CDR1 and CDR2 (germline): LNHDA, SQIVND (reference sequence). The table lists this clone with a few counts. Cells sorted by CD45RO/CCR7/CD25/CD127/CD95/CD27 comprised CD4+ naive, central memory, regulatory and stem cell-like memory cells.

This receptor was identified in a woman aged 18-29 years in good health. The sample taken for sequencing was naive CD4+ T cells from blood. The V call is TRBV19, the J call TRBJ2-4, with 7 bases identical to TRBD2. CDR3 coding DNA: TGTGCCAGTAGTATTAATGGCGGGAGCCCAACTCCTTACAAAAACATTCAGTACTTC. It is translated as CASSINGGSPTPYKNIQYF.